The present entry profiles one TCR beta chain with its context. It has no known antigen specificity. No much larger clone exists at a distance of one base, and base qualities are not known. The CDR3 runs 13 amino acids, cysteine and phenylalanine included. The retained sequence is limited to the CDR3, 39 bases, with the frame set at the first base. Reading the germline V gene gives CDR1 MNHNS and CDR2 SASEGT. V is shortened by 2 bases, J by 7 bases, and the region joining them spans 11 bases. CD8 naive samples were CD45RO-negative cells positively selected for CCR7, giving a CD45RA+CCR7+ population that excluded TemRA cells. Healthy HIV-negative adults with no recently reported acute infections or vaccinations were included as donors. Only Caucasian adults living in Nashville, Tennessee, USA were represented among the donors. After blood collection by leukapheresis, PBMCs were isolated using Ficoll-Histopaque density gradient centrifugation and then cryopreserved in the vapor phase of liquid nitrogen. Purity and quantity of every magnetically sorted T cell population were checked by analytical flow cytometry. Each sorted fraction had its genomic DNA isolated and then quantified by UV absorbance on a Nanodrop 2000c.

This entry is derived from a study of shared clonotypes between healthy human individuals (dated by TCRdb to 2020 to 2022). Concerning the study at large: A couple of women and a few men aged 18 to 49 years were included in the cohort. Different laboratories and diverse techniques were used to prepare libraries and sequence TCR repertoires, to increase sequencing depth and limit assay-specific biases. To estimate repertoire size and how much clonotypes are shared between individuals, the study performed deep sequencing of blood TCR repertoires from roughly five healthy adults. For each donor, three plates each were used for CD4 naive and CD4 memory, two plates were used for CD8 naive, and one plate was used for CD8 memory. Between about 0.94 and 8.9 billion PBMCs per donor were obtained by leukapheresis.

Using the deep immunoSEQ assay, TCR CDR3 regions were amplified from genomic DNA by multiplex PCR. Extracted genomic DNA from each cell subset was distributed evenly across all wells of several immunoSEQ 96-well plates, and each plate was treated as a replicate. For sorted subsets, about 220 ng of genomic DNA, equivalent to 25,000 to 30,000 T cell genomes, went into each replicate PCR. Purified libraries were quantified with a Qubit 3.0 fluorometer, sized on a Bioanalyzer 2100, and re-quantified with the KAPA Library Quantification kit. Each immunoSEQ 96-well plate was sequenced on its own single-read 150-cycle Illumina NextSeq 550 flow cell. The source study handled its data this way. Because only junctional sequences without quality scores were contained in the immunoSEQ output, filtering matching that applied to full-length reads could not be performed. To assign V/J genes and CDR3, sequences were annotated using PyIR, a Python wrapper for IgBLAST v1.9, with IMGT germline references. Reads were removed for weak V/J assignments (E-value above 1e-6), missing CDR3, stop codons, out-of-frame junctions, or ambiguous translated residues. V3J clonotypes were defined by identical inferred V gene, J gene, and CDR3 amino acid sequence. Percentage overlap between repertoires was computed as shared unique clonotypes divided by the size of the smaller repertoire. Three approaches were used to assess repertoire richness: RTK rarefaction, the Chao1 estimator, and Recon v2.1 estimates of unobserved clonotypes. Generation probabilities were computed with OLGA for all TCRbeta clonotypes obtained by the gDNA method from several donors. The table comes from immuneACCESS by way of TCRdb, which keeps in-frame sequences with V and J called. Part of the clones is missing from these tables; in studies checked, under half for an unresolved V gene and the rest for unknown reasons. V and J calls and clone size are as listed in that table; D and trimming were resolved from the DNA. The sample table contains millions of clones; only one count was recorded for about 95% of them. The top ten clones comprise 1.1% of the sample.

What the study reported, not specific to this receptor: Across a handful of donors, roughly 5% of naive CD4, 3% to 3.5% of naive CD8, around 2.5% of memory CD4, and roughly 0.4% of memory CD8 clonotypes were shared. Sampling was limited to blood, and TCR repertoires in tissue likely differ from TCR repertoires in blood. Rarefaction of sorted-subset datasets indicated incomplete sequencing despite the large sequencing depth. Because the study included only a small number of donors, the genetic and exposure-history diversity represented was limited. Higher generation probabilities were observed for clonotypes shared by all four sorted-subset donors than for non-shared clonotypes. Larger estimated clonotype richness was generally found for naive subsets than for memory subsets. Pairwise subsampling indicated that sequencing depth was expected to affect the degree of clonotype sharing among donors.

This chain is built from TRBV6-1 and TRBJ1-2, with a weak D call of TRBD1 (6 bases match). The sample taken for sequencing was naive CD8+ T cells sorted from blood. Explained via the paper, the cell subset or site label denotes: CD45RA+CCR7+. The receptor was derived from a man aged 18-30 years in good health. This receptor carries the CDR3 CASSEWGAVGYTF. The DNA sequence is TGTGCCAGCAGTGAATGGGGGGCTGTTGGCTACACCTTC.